Listed here is a single TCR beta chain. Its specificity is unknown. The data were obtained in a study of shared clonotypes between healthy human individuals. The wider study: The plates for each donor numbered three CD4 naive, three CD4 memory, two CD8 naive and one CD8 memory.

This CDR3 is built from 16 residues. CDR1 and CDR2 from the germline V gene are KGHSH and LQKENI. V gave up 4 bases and J gave up 1 base; unmatched junction bases: 7. Whole-study findings and limits: Read depth was anticipated to influence clonotype sharing among donors.

The protocol was immunoSEQ multiplex PCR, while the TCRdb copy is restricted to in-frame clones and leaves out a portion. This table holds fewer than 2.5 million clones, approximately 94% found once. The clonotype was recovered from a man between 18 and 35 years old in good health. Some clones in this sample may be carry-over from other donors' samples. V is TRBV18 and J is TRBJ1-1, with 9 bases matching TRBD1. The sample was naive CD4+ T cells from PBMCs. Subset specified: CD45RA+ positively selected. In DNA form, the CDR3 reads TGTGCCAGCTCACGAAAAATGGACAGGGGGAACACTGAAGCTTTCTTT. Translated, it gives CASSRKMDRGNTEAFF.